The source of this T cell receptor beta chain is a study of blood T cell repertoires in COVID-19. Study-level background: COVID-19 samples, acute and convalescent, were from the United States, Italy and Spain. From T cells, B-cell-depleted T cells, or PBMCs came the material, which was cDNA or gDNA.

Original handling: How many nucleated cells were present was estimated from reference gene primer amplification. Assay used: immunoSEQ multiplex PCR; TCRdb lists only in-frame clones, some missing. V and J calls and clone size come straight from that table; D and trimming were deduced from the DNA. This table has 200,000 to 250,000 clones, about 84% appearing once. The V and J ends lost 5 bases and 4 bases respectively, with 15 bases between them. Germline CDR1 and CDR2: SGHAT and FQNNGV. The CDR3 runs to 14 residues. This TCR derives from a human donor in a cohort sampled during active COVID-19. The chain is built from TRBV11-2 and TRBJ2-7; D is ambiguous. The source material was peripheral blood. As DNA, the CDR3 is TGTGCCAGCAGCCCCCATGGAGCCCTTTACGAGCAGTACTTC. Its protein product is CASSPHGALYEQYF. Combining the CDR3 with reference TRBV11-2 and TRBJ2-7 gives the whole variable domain EAGVAQSPRYKIIEKRQSVAFWCNPISGHATLYWYQQILGQGPKLLIQFQNNGVVDDSQLPKDRFSAERLKGVDSTLKIQPAKLEDSAVYLCASSPHGALYEQYFGPGTRLTVT.